This entry lists 2 T cell receptor beta chains sequenced from one sample in a study of cytomegalovirus exposure and HLA in healthy donors. PCR used 60 Vbeta primers and 13 Jbeta primers. Using immunoSEQ multiplex PCR, the repertoire was profiled, and TCRdb retains in-frame clones only, with some absent. The sample table sets out around 100,000 clones. Specimen: PBMCs. These receptors originate from a man aged 35 to 55 in good health and CMV-seropositive.

The V call is TRBV29-1, the J call TRBJ2-7, with D maybe TRBD2 (6 bases). CDR1 is SQVTM and CDR2 is ANQGSEA in the germline V gene. The CDR3 consists of 15 residues. V was clipped by 5 bases and J by 0 bases, with 17 bases between them. In nucleotides, the CDR3 is TGCAGCGTTATCCATAGCGGAGGTTCCTCCTACGAGCAGTACTTC. Protein: CSVIHSGGSSYEQYF.

V usage is TRBV25-1 and J usage is TRBJ1-2; the match to TRBD1 covers 9 bases. After removal of 6 bases from V and 3 bases from J, the junction contained 5 bases not matched to a gene. Germline CDR1 and CDR2: MGHDK and SYGVNS. This CDR3 has 14 residues. The CDR3 region has the DNA TGTGCCAGCAGCTCCGGGACAGGGTACTATGGCTACACCTTC. It yields the protein CASSSGTGYYGYTF.